This T cell receptor (beta chain) was captured by sequencing in a study of blood T cell repertoires in COVID-19. Study-wide context: The United States, Italy and Spain were the sources of the acute and convalescent COVID-19 samples. Sample material is recorded as cDNA or gDNA derived from T cells, B-cell-depleted T cells, or PBMCs.

Deletions cut 7 bases from V and 8 bases from J, with 16 bases between. The CDR3 is made up of 14 amino acids. The V gene's germline CDR1 is KGHDR and CDR2 SFDVKD. Sequencing was performed with immunoSEQ multiplex PCR; in TCRdb, only in-frame clones are kept and a portion is missing. The data hold 90,000 to 120,000 clones, with 82% observed a single time. This rearrangement joins TRBV24-1 to TRBJ1-4; weak D call: TRBD1 (5 bases). Sequencing was done on a sample of peripheral blood. The source of this sequence is a man aged 55 to 70 with acute or convalescent COVID-19. In nucleotides, the CDR3 is TGTGCCACCAGCCCCTCTCAGGGTGGCGAAAAACTGTTTTTT. It yields the protein CATSPSQGGEKLFF.